Given below is one T cell receptor (beta chain) in context. The target antigen is unknown. The CDR3 end lies 3 residues beyond the end of the read and is filled in from the germline J gene. These data are taken from a study of T cells in women clearing cervical HPV infection. Study-wide background: No precancer developed; the control's incident HPV16 infection cleared within 12 months.

The CDR3 spans 17 residues. The germline V gene has CDR1 MNHNS and CDR2 SASEGT. Unmatched junction bases numbered 5, after V lost 1 base and J lost 7 bases. Study-wide findings and caveats: Richness plus V gene abundances separated cases from controls with AUC 0.7 to 0.9.

Measured with immunoSEQ multiplex PCR; TCRdb has only the in-frame clones, and not every one. This table holds 30,000 to 50,000 clones. The receptor comes from a woman between 18 and 75 years old with a cervical HPV16 infection that either progressed to CIN3+ or cleared (not recorded which). Sequenced input: blood buffy coat. This chain connects TRBV6-1 to TRBJ2-1; 15 bases line up with TRBD2. CDR3 bases read: TGTGCCAGCAGTGAAGTGCCCGGGACTAGCGGGGGGAATGAG. Residues: CASSEVPGTSGGNE. Given in full, the CDR3 is CASSEVPGTSGGNEQFF.